The 27 T cell receptor beta chains below were found in one sample sequenced in a study of T-cell reconstitution after alpha-beta-depleted transplantation in children. TCRbeta library preparation incorporated unique molecular identifiers. TCRdb recomputed calls from the PCR reads with MiXCR, one row per CDR3 protein. The table records 280,000 or so distinct CDR3 sequences, about 9.9% of them present only once. The sample here was peripheral blood, taken 180 days after TCRalphabeta/CD19-depleted stem cell transplant. The receptors were sampled from a male patient between 2 and 9 years old who had a stem cell transplant for chronic granulomatous disease, so the T cells may come from the graft donor.

Of note for this clonotype: This may stem from a read error, because a much larger clone lies one nucleotide away. The chain joins TRBV29-1 to TRBJ1-1; no reliable D call. CDR3 length: 13 residues. Germline V lookup: CDR1 SQVTM, CDR2 ANQGSEA. The CDR3 nucleotides are TGCGGCGTTGGTCCGACTGAGAACACTGAAGCTTTCTTT. Translating it yields CGVGPTENTEAFF.

This clonotype was counted at least ten times. The CDR3 sequence is CASRYSSVGDTQYF. CDR3 DNA sequence: TGTGCCAGCAGATACTCTAGCGTAGGAGATACGCAGTATTTT. The chain links TRBV5-5 to TRBJ2-3; a possible D gene is TRBD2 (6 bases). The CDR3 length is 14 residues. The V end lost 5 bases, the J end lost 5 bases, and 15 bases lay between the germline ends. From germline, CDR1 is SGHKS and CDR2 YYEKEE (reference sequence).

This clonotype was seen only a few times. A much larger clone differs by one base, so this may be a read error. The J gene is TRBJ2-1, the V gene TRBV20-1; 9 bases line up with TRBD2. Germline CDR1 and CDR2: DFQATT and SNEGSKA (reference sequence). CDR3 length: 17 residues. The CDR3 loop is CCARRHAGTSRLDEQFF. CDR3 coding DNA: TGCTGTGCTAGGAGGCATGCAGGGACTAGCAGGTTAGATGAGCAGTTCTTC.

This clonotype was recorded many times. This CDR3 is CASSLDQRGWGETQYF. As DNA, the CDR3 is TGTGCCAGCAGCTTGGATCAGCGGGGGTGGGGAGAGACCCAGTACTTC. This chain uses TRBV7-2 with TRBJ2-5, with 8 bases lining up with TRBD2. The CDR3 loop spans 16 amino acids. CDR1 and CDR2 (germline): SGHTA, FQGNSA. Unmatched junction bases numbered 10, after V lost 3 bases and J lost 4 bases.

This clonotype was recorded many times. The chain uses TRBV18 and TRBJ2-2; 8 bases are a match to TRBD1. This CDR3 contains 16 residues. Trimming removed 3 bases from V and 2 bases from J; junction bases left unmatched: 5. Germline V gene lookup returns CDR1 KGHSH and CDR2 LQKENI. The CDR3 sequence is CASSPRDRKNTGELFF. The CDR3 DNA sequence: TGTGCCAGCTCACCCCGGGACAGGAAAAACACCGGGGAGCTGTTTTTT.

This clonotype was observed many times. The genes are TRBV7-9 and TRBJ2-7; D might be TRBD2 (5 bases). The germline V gene has CDR1 SEHNR and CDR2 FQNEAQ (reference sequence). The V end lost 2 bases, the J end lost 4 bases, and 15 bases lay between the germline ends. The CDR3 spans 15 residues. The CDR3 spells CASSLSSGHGYEQYF. The CDR3 nucleotides are TGTGCCAGCAGCTTATCGAGCGGCCATGGGTACGAGCAGTACTTC.

Turning to this clonotype: It may be a read error: a sequence one base away is much more abundant. This rearrangement joins TRBV28 to TRBJ2-1; no clear D. Germline CDR1 MDHEN, CDR2 SYDVKM. The CDR3 loop spans 13 amino acids. As DNA, the CDR3 is TGTGCCGGCAGTTTAGTCAGCCCCAATGAGCAGTTCTTC. Its translation is CAGSLVSPNEQFF. Full variable domain (remainder filled in from reference TRBV28 and TRBJ2-1): DVKVTQSSRYLVKRTGEKVFLECVQDMDHENMFWYRQDPGLGLRLIYFSYDVKMKEKGDIPEGYSVSREKKERFSLILESASTNQTSMYLCAGSLVSPNEQFFGPGTRLTVL.

This clonotype was observed many times. This rearrangement joins TRBV15 to TRBJ1-1, with D tentatively TRBD1 (6 bases). From germline, CDR1 is LNHNV and CDR2 YYDKDF (reference sequence). V was trimmed by 2 bases and J by 4 bases, leaving 20 bases between them. The CDR3 contains 17 residues. The DNA for the CDR3 is TGTGCCACCAGCAGACAGACCCCCAGGGGAGGCGTCACTGAAGCTTTCTTT. Its protein is CATSRQTPRGGVTEAFF.

At least ten counts were recorded for this clonotype. The chain employs TRBV12-3 or TRBV12-4 and TRBJ2-7; maybe TRBD1 (7 bases). The CDR3 loop spans 15 amino acids. Trimming stripped 4 bases from V and 2 bases from J, with 15 bases between. CDR3 amino acids: CASSSAGGLAYEQYF. The CDR3 region has the DNA TGTGCCAGCAGTTCTGCAGGGGGACTCGCCTACGAGCAGTACTTC.

In its sample, this clonotype was seen many times. This chain links TRBV4-3 with TRBJ2-1; D gene unclear. This CDR3 has 16 amino acids. Trimming shortened V by 3 bases and J by 4 bases, and 16 bases separated the two germline ends. Germline lookup yields CDR1 LGHNA and CDR2 YSLEER. CDR3 residues: CASSQVWRMGYNEQFF. The CDR3 DNA follows: TGCGCCAGCAGCCAGGTCTGGCGGATGGGTTACAATGAGCAGTTCTTC.

The V gene is TRBV18, the J gene TRBJ2-3; D is ambiguous. The V and J ends lost 3 bases and 1 base respectively, with 11 bases between them. Germline V lookup: CDR1 KGHSH, CDR2 LQKENI. This CDR3 region has 15 residues. CDR3 protein: CASSPQFRGTDTQYF. For the CDR3, the DNA is TGTGCCAGCTCACCCCAGTTCCGGGGCACAGATACGCAGTATTTT.

With respect to this clonotype: A read error is possible here, since a much larger clone lies one base away. The rearrangement joins TRBV20-1 to TRBJ2-5; D remains ambiguous. Germline values: CDR1 DFQATT, CDR2 SNEGSKA (reference sequence). This CDR3 has 12 residues. The CDR3 sequence is CTAPKGKETQYF. The CDR3 bases are TGCACTGCGCCCAAAGGAAAAGAGACCCAGTACTTC.

This clonotype was seen many times. The rearrangement joins TRBV12-3 or TRBV12-4 to TRBJ2-1, with D unclear. V shed 4 bases and J shed 9 bases, with 10 bases lying between them. The CDR3 consists of 12 residues. The CDR3 region has the DNA TGTGCCAGCAGTTCTGTCGTGGGTGAGCAGTTCTTC. Residues: CASSSVVGEQFF.

With respect to this clonotype: A read error may be the cause here, since a much bigger clone is one base away. The V gene is TRBV5-1, the J gene TRBJ2-1, with D unclear. The tail of the sequence fits TRBJ2-7 better, so the J call may be wrong. The CDR3 is made up of 12 amino acids. Germline CDR1 reads SGHRS; CDR2 reads YFSETQ. The CDR3 is CASSLESDEQYF. CDR3 nucleotide sequence: TGCGCCAGCAGCTTGGAGTCCGATGAGCAGTACTTC.

This clonotype was seen at least ten times. V gene TRBV29-1 combines with J gene TRBJ2-2; D perhaps matches TRBD2 (7 bases). The CDR3 has 13 amino acids. Trimming pared 3 bases from V and 8 bases from J, leaving 13 bases between. Germline CDR1 and CDR2: SQVTM and ANQGSEA. The CDR3 spells CSVDGRGLGELFF. Here the CDR3 DNA reads TGCAGCGTTGATGGGAGGGGGTTGGGGGAGCTGTTTTTT.

This clonotype was detected ten times or more. CDR3 sequence: CASSEGGGTFYEQYF. In DNA form, the CDR3 reads TGTGCCAGCAGTGAGGGCGGGGGCACCTTCTACGAGCAGTACTTC. This chain links TRBV2 with TRBJ2-7; maybe TRBD2 (7 bases). V lost 3 bases and J 3 bases, leaving 15 bases between the germline ends. The germline V gene encodes CDR1 SNHLY and CDR2 FYNNEI. This CDR3 contains 15 residues.

This clonotype showed up many times. The chain joins TRBV6-2 or TRBV6-3 to TRBJ2-1, with TRBD2 matching 10 bases. The CDR3 length is 18 residues. J was trimmed by 5 bases and V by 2 bases; bases with no gene match: 12. Germline V gives CDR1 MNHEY, CDR2 SVGEGT. CDR3 amino acids: CASSYIERGLAFHNEQFF. The CDR3 DNA reads as TGTGCCAGCAGTTACATAGAAAGGGGACTAGCGTTCCACAATGAGCAGTTCTTC.

In its sample, this clonotype was seen a few times. The chain employs TRBV20-1 and TRBJ2-1; TRBD2 matches at 7 bases. The CDR3 covers 15 residues. Trimming cost V 3 bases and J 3 bases; bases outside gene matches: 8. The V gene's germline CDR1 is DFQATT and CDR2 SNEGSKA (reference sequence). The CDR3 DNA follows: TGCAGTGCTAGTCCTTTTGCGGGAGTCTACAATGAGCAGTTCTTC. Residues: CSASPFAGVYNEQFF.

Remarks on this clonotype: This may arise from a read error, as a much more abundant clone is one base away. This sequence joins TRBV29-1 and TRBJ2-3; TRBD2 is a possible D gene (5 bases). This CDR3 is built from 11 residues. Per the germline V gene, CDR1 is SQVTM and CDR2 is ANQGSEA. The CDR3 region is CSVPSGDTPYF. CDR3 DNA sequence: TGCAGCGTCCCCTCCGGGGATACGCCGTATTTT.

In this sample, this clonotype turned up many times. For the CDR3, the DNA is TGCGCCAGCAGCTCCCCGACCTATGGCTACACCTTC. This codes for CASSSPTYGYTF. This rearrangement joins TRBV5-1 to TRBJ1-2; no clear D. CDR1 is SGHRS, CDR2 YFSETQ, per germline. The CDR3 covers 12 residues. V was shortened by 3 bases and J by 4 bases, with 7 bases between the two germline ends.

Ten or more counts support this clonotype. This chain uses TRBV27 with TRBJ2-7, with D hard to call. Germline loops: CDR1 MNHEY, CDR2 SMNVEV (reference sequence). The CDR3 spans 13 residues. V lost 0 bases, J lost 4 bases, and 7 bases lay in between. Written as DNA, the CDR3 is TGTGCCAGCAGTTTATCTATGGGTTACGAGCAGTACTTC. Protein product: CASSLSMGYEQYF.

Points on this clonotype: A read error is possible here, since a much larger clone lies one base away. The chain employs TRBV20-1 and TRBJ2-7, with TRBD1 matching over 8 bases. This CDR3 comprises 14 residues. Looked up from germline, CDR1 is DFQATT and CDR2 is SNEGSKA (reference sequence). Trimming took 8 bases from V and 5 from J; bases not matched to a gene: 14. This CDR3 is CSFPNYETGDEQYF. CDR3 bases: TGCAGTTTCCCAAATTACGAGACAGGGGACGAGCAGTACTTC.

This clonotype occurred a few times. V gene TRBV23-1 combines with J gene TRBJ1-6, with D perhaps matching TRBD1 (5 bases). TRBV23-1 carries the ORF label, with uncertain function. Trimming cost V 0 bases and J 7 bases, with 10 bases left between them. This CDR3 contains 15 residues. Here the CDR3 reads CASSQSTGSNSPLHF. Written as DNA, the CDR3 is TGCGCCAGCAGTCAATCTACAGGCTCCAATTCACCCCTCCACTTT.

The chain couples TRBV5-6 to TRBJ2-5; TRBD2 might be the D (5 bases). The CDR3 is 15 residues long. The V gene's germline CDR1 is SGHDT and CDR2 YYEEEE. V shed 1 base and J shed 2 bases, with 12 bases lying between them. The chain's CDR3 is CASSLPGTGQETQYF. In nucleotides, the CDR3 is TGTGCCAGCAGCTTGCCGGGCACGGGGCAAGAGACCCAGTACTTC.

The chain joins TRBV5-4 to TRBJ2-7; the match to TRBD2 covers 8 bases. Trimming cost V 1 base and J 5 bases; bases outside gene matches: 8. Germline CDR1 and CDR2: SGHNT and YYREEE (reference sequence). The CDR3 loop spans 15 amino acids. The CDR3 nucleotides read TGTGCCAGCAGCTTGTCGCTAGCGGGTATCGACGAGCAGTACTTC. It codes for CASSLSLAGIDEQYF.

In its sample, this clonotype was seen many times. This chain joins TRBV29-1 and TRBJ2-7; no definite D call. Trimming cost V 4 bases and J 3 bases, with 4 bases left between them. CDR1 and CDR2 (germline): SQVTM, ANQGSEA. CDR3 size: 10 residues. The CDR3 DNA is TGCAGCGTTGGAAGCTACGAGCAGTACTTC. It translates to CSVGSYEQYF.

The J gene is TRBJ1-6, the V gene TRBV6-1; TRBD1 matches 9 bases. CDR1 and CDR2 (germline): MNHNS, SASEGT. CDR3 size: 16 residues. V lost 6 bases, J lost 7 bases, and 10 bases stayed unmatched. The DNA for the CDR3 is TGTGCCAGCAGGGCACTACAGGGGGCCCTAAATTCACCCCTCCACTTT. Encoded protein: CASRALQGALNSPLHF.